The present entry profiles one TCR beta chain with its context. The sample comes from a study of blood T cell repertoires in COVID-19. Study-wide background: T cells, B-cell-depleted T cells, or PBMCs supplied cDNA or gDNA.

The CDR3 is 14 residues long. Germline V gene sequence: CDR1 KGHSH, CDR2 LQKENI. Trimming removed 0 bases at V and 4 bases at J, with 10 bases between. Original analysis: The assay estimated nucleated cells by amplifying reference gene primers. Sequencing was performed with immunoSEQ multiplex PCR; in TCRdb, only in-frame clones are kept and a portion is missing. Clone size and the V and J calls come from that table; the DNA yielded D and trimming. The table lists some 80,000 clones, roughly 79% of them singletons. What was sequenced was peripheral blood. The J gene is TRBJ2-7, the V gene TRBV18, with D possibly matching TRBD2 (5 bases). The TCR comes from a man aged 80 or over with acute or convalescent COVID-19. The CDR3 spells CASSPPGTGYEQYF. The CDR3 nucleotides are TGTGCCAGCTCACCACCGGGAACGGGGTACGAGCAGTACTTC.